Following are 11 T cell receptor beta chains from one sample sequenced in a study of T-cell memory formation after mild COVID-19. TCRdb reprocessed the 5' RACE reads with MiXCR, giving one entry per CDR3 protein. The sample lists around 250,000 distinct CDR3 sequences; 16% were seen once. The specimen sequenced was PBMCs or a T cell subset sorted from them (not recorded which). Receptor source: a man younger than 35 who had mild COVID-19 (a few samples of this study predate the infection). Cell type and time point are not known.

The chain joins TRBV28 to TRBJ1-1; possibly TRBD1 for D (5 bases). Germline V lookup: CDR1 MDHEN, CDR2 SYDVKM. Trimming took off 8 bases at V and 4 bases at J, with 11 bases between the two ends. This CDR3 is built from 12 residues. Here the CDR3 reads CASGPGGTEAFF. The CDR3 nucleotides read TGTGCCAGCGGCCCTGGGGGCACTGAAGCTTTCTTT.

This clonotype was observed a few times. This rearrangement joins TRBV6-6 to TRBJ2-7; weak D call: TRBD1 (5 bases). CDR3 length: 12 amino acids. Germline CDR1 MNHNY, CDR2 SVGAGI (reference sequence). V dropped 8 bases and J dropped 4 bases, with 12 bases sitting between them. CDR3 in DNA: TGTGCCAGCTTTCAGGGTGGGTACGAGCAGTACTTC. Protein product: CASFQGGYEQYF.

This clonotype was observed a handful of times. The V gene is TRBV12-3 or TRBV12-4, the J gene TRBJ1-1, with a weak D call TRBD1 (5 bases). The CDR3 extends over 13 amino acids. V lost 6 bases, J lost 3 bases, and 11 bases lay in between. The CDR3 loop is CASSSWGDTEAFF. For the CDR3, the DNA is TGTGCCAGCAGCTCTTGGGGGGACACTGAAGCTTTCTTT.

The chain couples TRBV4-1 to TRBJ1-1, with 12 bases matching TRBD1. There are 18 residues in the CDR3. The J segment lost 4 bases and the V segment lost 0 bases, leaving 9 bases of the junction unmatched. Germline V gives CDR1 MGHRA, CDR2 YSYEKL. The CDR3 DNA reads TGCGCCAGCAGCCAAGATCAGGGACAGGGGGCCAGGGGCACTGAAGCTTTCTTT. Translation gives CASSQDQGQGARGTEAFF.

The V and J genes are TRBV2 and TRBJ2-7; D is unresolved. Germline CDR1 SNHLY, CDR2 FYNNEI. The CDR3 extends over 13 amino acids. Deletions cut 7 bases from V and 2 bases from J, with 12 bases between. The DNA for the CDR3 is TGTGCCAGCACCCGGGCCTCAACCTACGAGCAGTACGTC. The encoded protein is CASTRASTYEQYV.

V usage is TRBV12-3 or TRBV12-4 and J usage is TRBJ2-4, with D tentatively TRBD1 (6 bases). Trimming removed 5 bases from V and 11 bases from J, with 19 bases in between. The CDR3 is 14 amino acids. The DNA for the CDR3 is TGTGCCAGCAGTCCGCCGATAACAGGGACGGTTCAGTACTTC. Protein sequence: CASSPPITGTVQYF.

This clonotype was observed a handful of times. The chain couples TRBV11-2 to TRBJ2-3, with 8 bases fitting TRBD1. CDR3 length: 14 residues. Losses at the gene ends were 4 bases for V and 11 bases for J; bases not matched to a gene: 11. In germline, CDR1 is SGHAT, CDR2 FQNNGV. CDR3 protein: CASSSGQGPQKQYF. The CDR3, as DNA: TGTGCCAGCAGCTCCGGACAGGGACCTCAGAAGCAGTATTTT.

CDR3: CASSGIRDRRRETQYF. CDR3 nucleotides: TGCGCCAGCAGCGGTATAAGGGACAGGCGGCGGGAGACCCAGTACTTC. This chain connects TRBV5-1 to TRBJ2-5, with TRBD1 matching 8 bases. Trimming cost V 4 bases and J 5 bases; bases outside gene matches: 13. The CDR3 loop spans 16 amino acids. The V gene's germline CDR1 is SGHRS and CDR2 YFSETQ.

J is TRBJ1-5 and V is TRBV4-3, with D perhaps matching TRBD1 (5 bases). V shed 0 bases and J shed 3 bases, with 9 bases lying between them. The length of the CDR3 is 15 residues. Germline V gene lookup returns CDR1 LGHNA and CDR2 YSLEER. Here the CDR3 reads CASSQDAQANQPQHF. Here the CDR3 DNA reads TGCGCCAGCAGCCAAGATGCACAGGCCAATCAGCCCCAGCATTTT.

This clonotype has more than one count but fewer than ten. The chain employs TRBV5-6 and TRBJ1-2; a possible D gene is TRBD1 (5 bases). The germline V and J ends were trimmed by 1 base and 8 bases, with 12 bases remaining between them. Per the germline V gene, CDR1 is SGHDT and CDR2 is YYEEEE. This CDR3 is built from 13 residues. CDR3 region: CASSLLGAGGYTF. CDR3 DNA sequence: TGTGCCAGCAGCTTGTTAGGGGCAGGCGGCTACACCTTC.

The chain employs TRBV20-1 and TRBJ2-7; a possible D gene is TRBD1 (5 bases). Germline V gene lookup returns CDR1 DFQATT and CDR2 SNEGSKA (reference sequence). This CDR3 is 13 amino acids long. The CDR3 bases are TGCAGGCCAAGGCGGCAGGGAATTGACGAGCAGTACTTC. As protein: CRPRRQGIDEQYF.